This TCR beta chain derives from a study of blood T cell repertoires in COVID-19. Study summary: Sites in the United States, Italy and Spain provided acute and convalescent COVID-19 samples. T cells, B-cell-depleted T cells, or PBMCs provided the cDNA or gDNA that served as material.

This CDR3 region has 12 residues. V lost 3 bases, J lost 3 bases, and 4 bases lay in between. Assay: immunoSEQ multiplex PCR; the TCRdb copy retains only in-frame clones and omits some. The sample carries roughly 100,000 clones, approximately 84% recorded once. The genes are TRBV12-3 or TRBV12-4 and TRBJ2-3; D remains unclear. The sample taken for sequencing was peripheral blood. The clonotype was recovered from a man in his 60s with acute or convalescent COVID-19. The CDR3 loop reads CASSFGTDTQYF. The CDR3 region has the DNA TGTGCCAGCAGTTTCGGGACAGATACGCAGTATTTT.